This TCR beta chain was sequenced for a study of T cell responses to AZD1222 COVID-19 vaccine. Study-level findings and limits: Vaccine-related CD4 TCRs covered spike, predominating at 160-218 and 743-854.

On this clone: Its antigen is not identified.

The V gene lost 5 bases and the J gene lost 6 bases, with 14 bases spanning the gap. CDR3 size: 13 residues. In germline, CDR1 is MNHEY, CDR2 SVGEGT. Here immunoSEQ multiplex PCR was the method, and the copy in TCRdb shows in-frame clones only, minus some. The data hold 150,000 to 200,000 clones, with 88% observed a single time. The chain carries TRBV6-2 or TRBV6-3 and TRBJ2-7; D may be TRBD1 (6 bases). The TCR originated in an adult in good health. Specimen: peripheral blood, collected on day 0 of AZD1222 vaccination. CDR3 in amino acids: CASSQIQGSEQYF. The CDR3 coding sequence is TGTGCCAGCAGTCAAATACAGGGTAGCGAGCAGTACTTC.